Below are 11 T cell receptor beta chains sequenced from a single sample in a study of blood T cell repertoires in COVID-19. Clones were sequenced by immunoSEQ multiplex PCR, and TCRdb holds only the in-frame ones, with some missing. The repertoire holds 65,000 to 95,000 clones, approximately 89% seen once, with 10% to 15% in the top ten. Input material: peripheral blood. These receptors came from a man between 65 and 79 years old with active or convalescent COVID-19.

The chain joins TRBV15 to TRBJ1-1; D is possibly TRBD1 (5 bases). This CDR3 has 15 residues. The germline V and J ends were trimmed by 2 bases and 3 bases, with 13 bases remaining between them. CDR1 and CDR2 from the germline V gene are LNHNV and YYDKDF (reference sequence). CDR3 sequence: CATSRLVTGDTEAFF. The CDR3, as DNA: TGTGCCACCAGCAGACTCGTTACAGGAGACACTGAAGCTTTCTTT.

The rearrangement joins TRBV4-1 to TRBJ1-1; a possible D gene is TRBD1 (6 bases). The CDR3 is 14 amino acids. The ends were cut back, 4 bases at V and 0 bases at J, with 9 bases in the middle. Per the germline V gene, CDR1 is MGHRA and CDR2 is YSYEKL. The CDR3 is CASSLGTMNTEAFF. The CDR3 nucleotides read TGCGCCAGCAGCCTGGGGACAATGAACACTGAAGCTTTCTTT.

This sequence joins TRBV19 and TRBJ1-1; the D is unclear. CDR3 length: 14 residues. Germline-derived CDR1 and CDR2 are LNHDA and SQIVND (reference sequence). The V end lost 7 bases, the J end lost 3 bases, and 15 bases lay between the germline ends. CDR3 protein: CASIRGSLYTEAFF. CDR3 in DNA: TGTGCCAGTATACGGGGAAGTCTGTACACTGAAGCTTTCTTT.

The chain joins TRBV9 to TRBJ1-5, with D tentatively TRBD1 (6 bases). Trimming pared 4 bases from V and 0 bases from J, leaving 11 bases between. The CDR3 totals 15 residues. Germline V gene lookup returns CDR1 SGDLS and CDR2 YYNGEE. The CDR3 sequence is CASSSQGHSNQPQHF. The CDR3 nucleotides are TGTGCCAGCAGCTCACAGGGACATAGCAATCAGCCCCAGCATTTT.

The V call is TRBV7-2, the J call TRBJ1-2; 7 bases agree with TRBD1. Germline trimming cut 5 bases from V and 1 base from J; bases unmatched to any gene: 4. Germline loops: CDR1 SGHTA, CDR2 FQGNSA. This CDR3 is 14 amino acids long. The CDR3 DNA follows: TGTGCCAGCAGCCTTCAGGGGGGTAACTATGGCTACACCTTC. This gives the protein CASSLQGGNYGYTF. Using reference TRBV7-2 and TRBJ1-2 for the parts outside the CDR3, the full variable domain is GAGVSQSPSNKVTEKGKDVELRCDPISGHTALYWYRQSLGQGLEFLIYFQGNSAPDKSGLPSDRFSAERTGGSVSTLTIQRTQQEDSAVYLCASSLQGGNYGYTFGSGTRLTVV.

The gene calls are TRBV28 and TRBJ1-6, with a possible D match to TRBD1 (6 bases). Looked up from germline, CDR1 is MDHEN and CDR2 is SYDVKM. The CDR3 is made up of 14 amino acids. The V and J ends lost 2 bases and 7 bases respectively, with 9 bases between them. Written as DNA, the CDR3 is TGTGCCAGCAGTTTAGTTCAGGGGAATTCACCCCTCCACTTT. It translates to CASSLVQGNSPLHF.

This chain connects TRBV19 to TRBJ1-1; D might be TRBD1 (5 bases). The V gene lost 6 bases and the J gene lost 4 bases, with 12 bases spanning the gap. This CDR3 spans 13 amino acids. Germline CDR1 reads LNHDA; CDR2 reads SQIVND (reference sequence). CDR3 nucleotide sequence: TGTGCCAGTAGGGCGGGGCCGAGCACTGAAGCTTTCTTT. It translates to CASRAGPSTEAFF.

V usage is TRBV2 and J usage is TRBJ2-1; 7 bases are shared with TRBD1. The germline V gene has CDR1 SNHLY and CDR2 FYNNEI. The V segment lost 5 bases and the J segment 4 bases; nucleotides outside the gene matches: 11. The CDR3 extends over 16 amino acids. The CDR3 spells CASSPAAGTAYNEQFF. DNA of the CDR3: TGTGCCAGCAGTCCCGCAGCCGGGACAGCGTACAATGAGCAGTTCTTC.

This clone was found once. The CDR3 spells CASSPGTGRSYTF. The CDR3 nucleotides read TGTGCCAGCAGTCCCGGGACAGGGCGAAGCTACACCTTC. The chain joins TRBV6-6 to TRBJ1-2; TRBD1 matches at 9 bases. V lost 5 bases to trimming and J lost 9 bases; unmatched junction nucleotides: 7. The CDR3 consists of 13 residues. From germline, CDR1 is MNHNY and CDR2 SVGAGI (reference sequence).

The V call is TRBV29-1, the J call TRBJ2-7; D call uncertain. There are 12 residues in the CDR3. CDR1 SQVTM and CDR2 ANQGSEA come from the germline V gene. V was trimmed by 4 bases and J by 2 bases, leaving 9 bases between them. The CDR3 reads CSVAYGAYEQYF. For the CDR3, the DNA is TGCAGCGTTGCTTACGGAGCCTACGAGCAGTACTTC.

The CDR3 here is CASSQSESRAPESEAFF. The CDR3 nucleotides are TGCGCCAGCAGCCAATCGGAGTCGCGGGCACCTGAAAGTGAAGCTTTCTTT. The genes are TRBV4-1 and TRBJ1-1; D is unresolved. The CDR3 extends over 17 amino acids. The V end lost 2 bases, the J end lost 7 bases, and 23 bases lay between the germline ends. Germline loops: CDR1 MGHRA, CDR2 YSYEKL.